Following are 11 T cell receptor beta chains from one sample sequenced in a study of OX40 agonist ivuxolimab in advanced cancers. Profiled with immunoSEQ multiplex PCR; TCRdb holds only in-frame clones, not every one. This sample has around 100,000 clones, with 91% found just once. This specimen was CD4+ or CD8+ T cells sorted from blood, taken in a trial of the OX40 agonist ivuxolimab. Every receptor here comes from an adult with an advanced solid tumor such as melanoma, head and neck, liver or kidney cancer.

The chain combines TRBV28 with TRBJ1-5; the D is unclear. The CDR3 length is 14 residues. The germline gives CDR1 MDHEN, CDR2 SYDVKM. The ends were cut back, 6 bases at V and 0 bases at J, with 9 bases in the middle. CDR3 sequence: CASRALNSNQPQHF. CDR3 in DNA: TGTGCCAGCAGAGCCCTCAATAGCAATCAGCCCCAGCATTTT.

CDR3 region: CASSIRNEQFF. The CDR3 DNA sequence: TGTGCCAGTAGTATAAGGAATGAGCAGTTCTTC. This chain connects TRBV19 to TRBJ2-1; D unresolved. The CDR3 spans 11 residues. V lost 2 bases, J lost 7 bases, and 3 bases lay in between. CDR1 and CDR2 (germline): LNHDA, SQIVND (reference sequence).

The chain is built from TRBV5-1 and TRBJ2-2, with 7 positions matching TRBD1. This CDR3 comprises 13 residues. In germline, CDR1 is SGHRS, CDR2 YFSETQ. Trimming removed 4 bases from V and 7 bases from J; junction bases left unmatched: 4. CDR3 sequence: CASSLGQDGELFF. The CDR3 nucleotides are TGCGCCAGCAGCCTCGGACAGGACGGGGAGCTGTTTTTT.

The gene calls are TRBV30 and TRBJ2-1, with 8 bases matching TRBD2. The junction had 7 bases not matched to a gene; V was cut back by 2 bases and J by 10 bases. The CDR3 length is 13 residues. Germline V gene lookup returns CDR1 GTSNPN and CDR2 SVGIG (reference sequence). CDR3 in amino acids: CAWSPLLAGEQFF. CDR3 in DNA: TGTGCCTGGAGTCCACTCTTAGCGGGAGAGCAGTTCTTC.

This chain connects TRBV2 to TRBJ1-3; 7 bases fit TRBD1. CDR1 SNHLY and CDR2 FYNNEI come from the germline V gene. After removal of 4 bases from V and 2 bases from J, the junction contained 2 bases not matched to a gene. The CDR3 covers 14 residues. Here the CDR3 DNA reads TGTGCCAGCAGTGGCCAGGGGGCTGGAAACACCATATATTTT. It translates to CASSGQGAGNTIYF.

Only one count was recorded for this clone. The chain links TRBV7-9 to TRBJ2-7; D is possibly TRBD1 or TRBD2 (5 bases each). The CDR3 has 15 amino acids. Trimming removed 5 bases from V and 3 bases from J, with 17 bases in between. Germline assignment: CDR1 SEHNR and CDR2 FQNEAQ (reference sequence). The CDR3 loop is CASSPAGTKVYEQYF. Written as DNA, the CDR3 is TGTGCCAGCAGCCCCGCCGGGACGAAAGTCTACGAGCAGTACTTC.

This clone is a singleton in its sample. The V gene is TRBV19, the J gene TRBJ2-5; TRBD2 is a possible D gene (5 bases). CDR1 and CDR2 (germline): LNHDA, SQIVND (reference sequence). CDR3 length: 14 amino acids. Between the trimmed V and J ends, which lost 4 bases and 12 bases, there was a span of 21 bases. CDR3 nucleotide sequence: TGTGCCAGTAGTAAAACAGCTATACCGGGAAACAAGTACTTC. This encodes CASSKTAIPGNKYF.

The chain recombines TRBV6-5 with TRBJ2-5; 12 bases are a match to TRBD1. From germline, CDR1 is MNHEY and CDR2 SVGAGI. The V gene end was trimmed by 2 bases and the J gene end by 5 bases; junction bases not matched to a gene: 6. This CDR3 is 16 amino acids long. CDR3 DNA sequence: TGTGCCAGCAGTTACACGGGACAGGGGGCTATCGAGACCCAGTACTTC. Protein: CASSYTGQGAIETQYF.

The rearrangement uses TRBV5-8 and TRBJ2-5; D gene unclear. The germline V gene has CDR1 SGHTS and CDR2 YDEGEE. The V end lost 0 bases, the J end lost 2 bases, and 8 bases lay between the germline ends. The CDR3 length is 14 residues. The CDR3 DNA reads as TGTGCCAGCAGCTTGGCGTCGGTGCAAGAGACCCAGTACTTC. Protein product: CASSLASVQETQYF. The full variable domain, completed using reference TRBV5-8 and TRBJ2-5, is EAGVTQSPTHLIKTRGQQATLRCSPISGHTSVYWYQQALGLGLQFLLWYDEGEERNRGNFPPRFSGRQFPNYSSELNVNALELEDSALYLCASSLASVQETQYFGPGTRLLVL.

V usage is TRBV15 and J usage is TRBJ2-7, with 7 positions matching TRBD2. CDR3 length equals 15 residues. The junction had 3 bases not matched to a gene; V was cut back by 1 base and J by 0 bases. In germline, CDR1 is LNHNV, CDR2 YYDKDF (reference sequence). As DNA, the CDR3 is TGTGCCACCAGCAGAGGTAGCGGGCCCTCCTACGAGCAGTACTTC. Protein sequence: CATSRGSGPSYEQYF.

The chain links TRBV11-2 to TRBJ2-1, with TRBD2 matching 9 bases. Germline V gives CDR1 SGHAT, CDR2 FQNNGV. The CDR3 is 15 amino acids. V lost 5 bases, J lost 7 bases, and 9 bases stayed unmatched. CDR3 sequence (DNA): TGTGCCAGCAGCAAACGGCGGGAGGGCCGGAATGAGCAGTTCTTC. Protein product: CASSKRREGRNEQFF.